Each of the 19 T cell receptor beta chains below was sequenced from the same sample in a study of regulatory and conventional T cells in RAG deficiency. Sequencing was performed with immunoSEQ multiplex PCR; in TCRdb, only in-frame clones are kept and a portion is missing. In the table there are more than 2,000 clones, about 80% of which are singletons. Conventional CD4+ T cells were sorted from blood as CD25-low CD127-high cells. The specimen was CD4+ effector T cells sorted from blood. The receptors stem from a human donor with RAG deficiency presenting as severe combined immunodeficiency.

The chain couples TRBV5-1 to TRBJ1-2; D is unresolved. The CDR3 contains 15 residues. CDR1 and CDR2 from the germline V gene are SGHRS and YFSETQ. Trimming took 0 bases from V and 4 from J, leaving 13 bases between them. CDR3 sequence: CASSLEGGPGYGYTF. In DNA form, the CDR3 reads TGCGCCAGCAGCTTGGAAGGAGGTCCAGGCTATGGCTACACCTTC.

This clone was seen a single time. CDR3 loop: CASSRQGLNYGYTF. The DNA of the CDR3 is TGTGCCAGCAGCCGTCAGGGGTTAAACTATGGCTACACCTTC. The chain has TRBV11-2 and TRBJ1-2, with a tentative D call TRBD1 (6 bases). Trimming stripped 5 bases from V and 2 bases from J, with 12 bases between. The germline CDR1 and CDR2 sequences are SGHAT and FQNNGV. CDR3 length equals 14 residues. Variable domain in full (rest from reference TRBV11-2 and TRBJ1-2): EAGVAQSPRYKIIEKRQSVAFWCNPISGHATLYWYQQILGQGPKLLIQFQNNGVVDDSQLPKDRFSAERLKGVDSTLKIQPAKLEDSAVYLCASSRQGLNYGYTFGSGTRLTVV.

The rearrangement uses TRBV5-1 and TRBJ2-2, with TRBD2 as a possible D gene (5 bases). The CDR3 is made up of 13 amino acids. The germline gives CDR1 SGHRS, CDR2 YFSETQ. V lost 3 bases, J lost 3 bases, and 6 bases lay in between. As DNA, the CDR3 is TGCGCCAGCAGCTCGAGGGACACCGGGGAGCTGTTTTTT. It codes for CASSSRDTGELFF.

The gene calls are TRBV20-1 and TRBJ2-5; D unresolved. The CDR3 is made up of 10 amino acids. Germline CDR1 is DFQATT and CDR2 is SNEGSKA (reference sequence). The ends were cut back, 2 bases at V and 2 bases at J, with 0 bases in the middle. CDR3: CSARQETQYF. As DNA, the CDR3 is TGCAGTGCTAGACAAGAGACCCAGTACTTC.

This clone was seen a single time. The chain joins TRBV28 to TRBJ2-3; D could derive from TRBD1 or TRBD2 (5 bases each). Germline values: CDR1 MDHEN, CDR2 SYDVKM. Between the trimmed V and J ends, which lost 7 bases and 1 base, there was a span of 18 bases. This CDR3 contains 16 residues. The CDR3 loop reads CASIPRLGARTDTQYF. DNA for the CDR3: TGTGCCAGCATCCCACGCCTCGGGGCCCGCACAGATACGCAGTATTTT.

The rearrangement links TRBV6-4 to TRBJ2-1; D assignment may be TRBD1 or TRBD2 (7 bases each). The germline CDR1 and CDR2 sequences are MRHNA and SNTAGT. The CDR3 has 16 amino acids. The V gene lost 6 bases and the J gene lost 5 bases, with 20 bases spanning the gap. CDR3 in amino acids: CASRAWEGASHNEQFF. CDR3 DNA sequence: TGTGCCAGCAGGGCGTGGGAGGGGGCGAGCCACAATGAGCAGTTCTTC.

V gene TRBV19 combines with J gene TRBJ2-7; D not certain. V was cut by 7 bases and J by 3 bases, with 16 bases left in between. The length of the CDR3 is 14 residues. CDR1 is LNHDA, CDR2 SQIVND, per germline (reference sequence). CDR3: CASNFNGPLYEQYF. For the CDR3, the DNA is TGTGCCAGTAATTTTAACGGTCCTCTCTACGAGCAGTACTTC.

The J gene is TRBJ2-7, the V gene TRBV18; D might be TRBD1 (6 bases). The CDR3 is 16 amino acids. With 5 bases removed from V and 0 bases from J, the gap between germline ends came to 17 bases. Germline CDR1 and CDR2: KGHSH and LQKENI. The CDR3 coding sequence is TGTGCCAGCTCATCCCAACAGGGTTTAGGCTCCTACGAGCAGTACTTC. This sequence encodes CASSSQQGLGSYEQYF.

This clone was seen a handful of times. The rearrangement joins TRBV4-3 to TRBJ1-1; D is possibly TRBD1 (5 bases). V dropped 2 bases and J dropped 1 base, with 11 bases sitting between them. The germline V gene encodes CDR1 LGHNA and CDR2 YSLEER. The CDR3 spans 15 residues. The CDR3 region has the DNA TGCGCCAGCAGCCAATTAGGGGCGGGGAACACTGAAGCTTTCTTT. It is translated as CASSQLGAGNTEAFF.

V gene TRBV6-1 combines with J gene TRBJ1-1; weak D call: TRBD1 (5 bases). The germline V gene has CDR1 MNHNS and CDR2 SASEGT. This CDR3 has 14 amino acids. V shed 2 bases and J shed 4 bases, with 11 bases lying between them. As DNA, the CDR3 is TGTGCCAGCAGTGAAATGCAGGGATTCACTGAAGCTTTCTTT. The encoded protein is CASSEMQGFTEAFF.

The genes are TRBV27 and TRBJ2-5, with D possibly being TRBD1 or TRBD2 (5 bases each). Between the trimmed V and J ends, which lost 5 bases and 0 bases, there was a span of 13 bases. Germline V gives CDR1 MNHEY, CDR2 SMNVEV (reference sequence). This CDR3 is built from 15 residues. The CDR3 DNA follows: TGTGCCAGCAGTCGGGGCAGGCACTACCAAGAGACCCAGTACTTC. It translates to CASSRGRHYQETQYF.

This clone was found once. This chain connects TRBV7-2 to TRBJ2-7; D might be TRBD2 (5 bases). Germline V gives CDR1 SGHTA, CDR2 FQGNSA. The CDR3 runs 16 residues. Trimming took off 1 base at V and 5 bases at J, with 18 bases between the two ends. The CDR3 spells CASSLGPSDGDNEQYF. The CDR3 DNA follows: TGTGCCAGCAGCTTAGGTCCGTCGGACGGGGATAACGAGCAGTACTTC. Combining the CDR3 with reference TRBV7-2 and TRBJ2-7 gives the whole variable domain GAGVSQSPSNKVTEKGKDVELRCDPISGHTALYWYRQSLGQGLEFLIYFQGNSAPDKSGLPSDRFSAERTGGSVSTLTIQRTQQEDSAVYLCASSLGPSDGDNEQYFGPGTRLTVT.

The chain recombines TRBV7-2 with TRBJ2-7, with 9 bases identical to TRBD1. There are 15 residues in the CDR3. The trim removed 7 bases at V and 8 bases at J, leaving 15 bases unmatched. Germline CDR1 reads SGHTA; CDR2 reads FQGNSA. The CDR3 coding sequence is TGTGCCAGCATCAACCAGTGGGGGACAGGGTCCCAGCAGTACTTC. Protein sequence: CASINQWGTGSQQYF.

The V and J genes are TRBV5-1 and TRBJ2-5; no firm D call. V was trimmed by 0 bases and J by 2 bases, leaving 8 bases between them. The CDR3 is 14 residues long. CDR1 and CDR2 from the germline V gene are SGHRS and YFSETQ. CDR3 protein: CASSLVHVQETQYF. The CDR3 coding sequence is TGCGCCAGCAGCTTGGTACACGTACAAGAGACCCAGTACTTC.

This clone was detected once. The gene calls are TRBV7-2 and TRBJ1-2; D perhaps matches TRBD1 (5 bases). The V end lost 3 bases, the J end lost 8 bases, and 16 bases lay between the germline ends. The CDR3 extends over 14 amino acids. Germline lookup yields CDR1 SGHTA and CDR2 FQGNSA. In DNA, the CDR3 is TGTGCCAGCAGCTTCACCGTTCAGGGCGGGGGCTACACCTTC. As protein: CASSFTVQGGGYTF.

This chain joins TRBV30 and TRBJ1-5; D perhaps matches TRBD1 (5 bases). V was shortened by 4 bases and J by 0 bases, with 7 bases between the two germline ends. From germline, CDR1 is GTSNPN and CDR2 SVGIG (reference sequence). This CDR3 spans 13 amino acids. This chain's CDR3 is CAWTTDSNQPQHF. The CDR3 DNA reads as TGTGCCTGGACGACAGATAGCAATCAGCCCCAGCATTTT.

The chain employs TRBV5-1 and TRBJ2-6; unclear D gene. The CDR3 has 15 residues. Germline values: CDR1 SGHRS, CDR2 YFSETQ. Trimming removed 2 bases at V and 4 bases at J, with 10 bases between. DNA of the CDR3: TGCGCCAGCAGCTTCCGAGCGACCGGGGCCAACGTCCTGACTTTC. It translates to CASSFRATGANVLTF.

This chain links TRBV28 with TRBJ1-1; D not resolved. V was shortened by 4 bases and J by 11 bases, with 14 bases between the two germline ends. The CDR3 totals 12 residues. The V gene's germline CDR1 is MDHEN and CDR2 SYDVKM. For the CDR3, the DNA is TGTGCCAGCAGTTGGAGGATTAACAATGCTTTCTTT. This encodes CASSWRINNAFF.

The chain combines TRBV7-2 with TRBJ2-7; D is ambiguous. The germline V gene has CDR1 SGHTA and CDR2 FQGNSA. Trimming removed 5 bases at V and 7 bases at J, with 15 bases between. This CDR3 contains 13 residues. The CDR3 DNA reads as TGTGCCAGCAGCGCACGACAAATGCTGGAGCAGTACTTC. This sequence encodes CASSARQMLEQYF. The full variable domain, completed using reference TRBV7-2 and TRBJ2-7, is GAGVSQSPSNKVTEKGKDVELRCDPISGHTALYWYRQSLGQGLEFLIYFQGNSAPDKSGLPSDRFSAERTGGSVSTLTIQRTQQEDSAVYLCASSARQMLEQYFGPGTRLTVT.